This T cell receptor (beta chain) appears in the sequencing data of a study of T-cell memory formation after mild COVID-19. With constant-segment primers, 5'RACE yielded cDNA libraries of TCR alpha and TCR beta that carried sample barcodes and UMIs. TCRdb fed the 5' RACE reads into MiXCR, producing one record per CDR3 protein. The sample gives hundreds of thousands of distinct CDR3 sequences, less than 25% of which show up once; approximately 8.4% is in the top ten. J gave up 1 base and V 10 bases, and 5 bases lay outside the gene matches. Germline V gene sequence: CDR1 MNHEY, CDR2 SVGAGI. The CDR3 loop spans 14 amino acids. In regard to this clonotype: The antigen is undetermined.

Points from the study as a whole: Among clones peaking at day 37 in the second wave, SARS-CoV-2 specificity remained unconfirmed. Day 15 to 85 contracting clones showed balanced CD4/CD8; later expanders leaned CD4+.

The source is an adult woman who had mild COVID-19 (a few samples of this study predate the infection). Cell type and time point are not known. The V and J genes are TRBV6-5 and TRBJ1-5, with TRBD1 identical over 9 bases. Sequencing was done on a sample of PBMCs or a T cell subset sorted from them (not recorded which). The CDR3 DNA sequence: TGTGCCACCAGGACAGGGGCGAGCAATCAGCCCCAGCATTTT. This codes for CATRTGASNQPQHF.